This TCR beta chain was sequenced for a study of breast tumors, draining lymph nodes, adjacent tissues. Breast cancer patients provided tissue from their axillary draining lymph nodes. The CDR3 runs 17 residues. The germline V gene has CDR1 LGHDT and CDR2 YNNKEL (reference sequence). V lost 0 bases and J 0 bases, leaving 15 bases between the germline ends. TCRdb itself ran the multiplex PCR reads through MiXCR, one entry per CDR3 protein. The data show roughly 100,000 distinct CDR3 sequences, about 31% seen once. Turning to this clonotype: The antigen remains unidentified.

Regarding the study as a whole: That most tumor T cells come from lymph nodes remained unproven.

V gene TRBV3-1 combines with J gene TRBJ2-7; D call uncertain. The TCR comes from a female donor with breast cancer. Some clones in this sample may be carry-over from other donors' samples. Sequenced: axillary lymph node tissue. CDR3 sequence (DNA): TGTGCCAGCAGCCAAGAATCCGGGCCAGCGAGCTCCTACGAGCAGTACTTC. Protein: CASSQESGPASSYEQYF.